Following are 3 T cell receptor beta chains from one sample sequenced in a study of Graves' ophthalmopathy and Graves' hyperthyroidism. Amplified TCR beta CDR3 regions were obtained using RNA transcripts as template. HTBI primers were used in a first-round RT-PCR, which preceded a second-round multiplex PCR. TCRdb re-called the multiplex PCR reads with MiXCR, one entry per CDR3 protein. This table has 40,000 to 50,000 distinct CDR3 sequences, roughly half appearing once. Sequencing was performed on peripheral blood. The receptor set was obtained from an adult man with Graves' ophthalmopathy.

The J gene is TRBJ2-7, the V gene TRBV10-1; D is unclear. Germline values: CDR1 WNHNN, CDR2 SYGVQD (reference sequence). This CDR3 is built from 12 residues. The V end was cut by 0 bases, the J end by 3 bases, with 3 bases between. The CDR3 reads CASSESVYEQYF. CDR3 DNA sequence: TGCGCCAGCAGTGAGTCGGTCTACGAGCAGTACTTC.

The chain uses TRBV19 and TRBJ2-7, with 10 nucleotides matching TRBD1. J gave up 1 base and V 3 bases, and 3 bases lay outside the gene matches. The CDR3 has 15 amino acids. CDR1 LNHDA and CDR2 SQIVND come from the germline V gene (reference sequence). The CDR3 sequence: CASSIADRGSYEQYF. In nucleotides, the CDR3 is TGTGCCAGTAGTATTGCGGACAGGGGGTCCTACGAGCAGTACTTC.

The V call is TRBV20-1, the J call TRBJ2-5, with 8 bases that match TRBD2. This CDR3 is 13 amino acids long. Germline CDR1 and CDR2: DFQATT and SNEGSKA (reference sequence). J was trimmed by 4 bases and V by 3 bases; bases with no gene match: 4. DNA of the CDR3: TGCAGTGCTAGTAGCGGGACCGGAGAGACCCAGTACTTC. Protein product: CSASSGTGETQYF.